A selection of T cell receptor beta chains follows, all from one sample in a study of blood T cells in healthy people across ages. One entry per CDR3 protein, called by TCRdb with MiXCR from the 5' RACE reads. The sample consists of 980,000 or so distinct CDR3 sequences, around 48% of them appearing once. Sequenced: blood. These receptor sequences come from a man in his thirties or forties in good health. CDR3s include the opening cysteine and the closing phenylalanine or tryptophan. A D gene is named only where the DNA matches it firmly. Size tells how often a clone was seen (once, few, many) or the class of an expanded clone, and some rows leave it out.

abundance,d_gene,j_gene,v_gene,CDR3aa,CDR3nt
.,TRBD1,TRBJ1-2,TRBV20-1,CSARTGRDGYTF,TGCAGTGCGCGGACAGGGAGGGATGGCTACACCTTC
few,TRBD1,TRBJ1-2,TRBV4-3,CASSQDRSGTGDGYTF,TGCGCCAGCAGCCAAGATCGTTCCGGGACAGGGGATGGCTACACCTTC
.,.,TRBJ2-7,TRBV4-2,CASSQDGGYYEQYF,TGTGCCAGCAGCCAAGATGGTGGCTACTACGAGCAGTACTTC
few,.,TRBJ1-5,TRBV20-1,CSASWPGVDNQPQHF,TGCAGTGCTAGTTGGCCAGGGGTTGACAATCAGCCCCAGCATTTT
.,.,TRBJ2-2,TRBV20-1,CSAAGLGTGELFF,TGCAGTGCCGCGGGGCTGGGCACCGGGGAGCTGTTTTTT
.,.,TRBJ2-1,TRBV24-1,CATSDLGSDNEQFF,TGTGCCACTAGTGATTTGGGAAGCGACAATGAGCAGTTCTTC
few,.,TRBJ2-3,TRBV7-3,CASNLNGGAGDTQYF,TGTGCCAGCAACTTAAATGGAGGGGCGGGAGATACGCAGTATTTT
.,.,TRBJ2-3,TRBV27,CASSLAVGYTDTQYF,TGTGCCAGCAGTTTAGCTGTCGGGTACACAGATACGCAGTATTTT
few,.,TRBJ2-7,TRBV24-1,CATGTAYEQYF,TGTGCCACAGGGACCGCCTACGAGCAGTACTTC
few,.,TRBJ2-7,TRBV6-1,CASSSETPRVHEQYF,TGTGCCAGCAGTTCGGAAACTCCGCGTGTTCACGAGCAGTACTTC
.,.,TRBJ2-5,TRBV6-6,CASSSPDAGETQYF,TGTGCCAGCAGTTCGCCGGACGCTGGGGAGACCCAGTACTTC
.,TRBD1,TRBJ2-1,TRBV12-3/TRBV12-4,CASSSGQGNYNEQFF,TGTGCCAGCAGTTCCGGACAGGGAAACTACAATGAGCAGTTCTTC
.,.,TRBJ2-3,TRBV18,CASSPQLSEDTQYF,TGTGCCAGCTCACCACAGCTGAGCGAAGATACGCAGTATTTT